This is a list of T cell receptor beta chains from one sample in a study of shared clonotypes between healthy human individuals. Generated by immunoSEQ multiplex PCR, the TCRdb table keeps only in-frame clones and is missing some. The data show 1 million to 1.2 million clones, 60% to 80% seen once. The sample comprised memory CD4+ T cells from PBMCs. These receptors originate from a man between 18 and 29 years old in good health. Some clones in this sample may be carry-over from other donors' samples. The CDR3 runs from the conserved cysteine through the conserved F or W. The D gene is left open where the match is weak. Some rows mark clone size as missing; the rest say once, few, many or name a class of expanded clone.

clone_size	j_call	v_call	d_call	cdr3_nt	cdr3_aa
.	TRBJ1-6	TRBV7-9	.	TGTGCCAGCAGCTGGGGGTCCGGGAATAATTCACCCCTCCACTTT	CASSWGSGNNSPLHF
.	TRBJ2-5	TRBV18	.	TGTGCCAGCTCACCACAATTCCAAGAGACCCAGTACTTC	CASSPQFQETQYF
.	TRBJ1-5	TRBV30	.	TGTGCCTGGAGTGTTGGCACAAGTAGCTATCAGCCCCAGCATTTT	CAWSVGTSSYQPQHF
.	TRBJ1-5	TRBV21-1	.	TGTGCCAGCAGCAGCAACAGGGGTAGCAATCAGCCCCAGCATTTT	CASSSNRGSNQPQHF
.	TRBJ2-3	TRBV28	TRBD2	TGTGCCAGCAGTTCATCAGCGGGATCTAGCACAGATACGCAGTATTTT	CASSSSAGSSTDTQYF
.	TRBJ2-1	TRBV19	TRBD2	TGTGCCAGTAGTCCCTGGGCTAGCGGGGGTTACAATGAGCAGTTCTTC	CASSPWASGGYNEQFF
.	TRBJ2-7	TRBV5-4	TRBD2	TGTGCCAGCAGCCCCGGGACTAGCGGGGGATACGAGCAGTACTTC	CASSPGTSGGYEQYF
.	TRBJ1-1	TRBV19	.	TGTGCCAGTAGTATACCCGGGGTGGGCACTGAAGCTTTCTTT	CASSIPGVGTEAFF
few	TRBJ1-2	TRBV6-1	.	TGTGCCAGCAGCCGATCAGCTAACTATGGCTACACCTTC	CASSRSANYGYTF
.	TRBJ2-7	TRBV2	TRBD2	TGTGCCAGCAGACCCGGGGGGGGAAACTACGAGCAGTACTTC	CASRPGGGNYEQYF
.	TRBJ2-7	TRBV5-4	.	TGTGCCAGCAGCTCCCCCGGCAGGAGCTCCTACGAGCAGTACTTC	CASSSPGRSSYEQYF
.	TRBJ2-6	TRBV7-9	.	TGTGCCAGCAGCTTAGGGAGGTGGAGCGGGGCCAACGTCCTGACTTTC	CASSLGRWSGANVLTF
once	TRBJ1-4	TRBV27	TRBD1	TGTGCCAGCAGACTCCAGGGGGCTAGTACTAATGAAAAACTGTTTTTT	CASRLQGASTNEKLFF
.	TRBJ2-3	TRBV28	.	TGTGCCAGCAGTTTTGGGGGAACAGATACGCAGTATTTT	CASSFGGTDTQYF
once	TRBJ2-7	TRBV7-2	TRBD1	TGTGCCAGCAGCTTAGGTGGACAGGGATCCTACGAGCAGTACTTC	CASSLGGQGSYEQYF
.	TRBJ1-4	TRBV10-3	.	TGTGCCATTTCGGGCTATGAGAATGAAAAACTGTTTTTT	CAISGYENEKLFF
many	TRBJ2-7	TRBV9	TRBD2	TGTGCCAGCAGCGTAGGTAGCGGGAGGGAAGAGCAGTACTTC	CASSVGSGREEQYF
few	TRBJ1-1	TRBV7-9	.	TGTGCCAGCAGCTTAGGTCTGATGGGAGCTGAAGCTTTCTTT	CASSLGLMGAEAFF
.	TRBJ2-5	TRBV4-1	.	TGCGCCAGCAGCCAAGATACGAGCGGTTGGGGAGAGACCCAGTACTTC	CASSQDTSGWGETQYF
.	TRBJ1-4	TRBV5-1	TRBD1	TGCGCCAGCAGCTCCTCTGGTGGGACAGGGTATGAAAAACTGTTTTTT	CASSSSGGTGYEKLFF
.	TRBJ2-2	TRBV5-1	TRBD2	TGCGCCAGCAGCTTGGAACTAGCGGGAGACACCGGGGAGCTGTTTTTT	CASSLELAGDTGELFF
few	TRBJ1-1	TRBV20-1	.	TGCAGTGCTACGCCTGAAGCTTTCTTT	CSATPEAFF
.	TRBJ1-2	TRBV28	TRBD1	TGTGCCAGCAGTTTAAGCAGGGGGCTGGAGAACTATGGCTACACCTTC	CASSLSRGLENYGYTF
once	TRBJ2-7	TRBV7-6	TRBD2	TGTGCCAGCAGCTTAGGATTAGCGGGAGGGGGGTACGAGCAGTACTTC	CASSLGLAGGGYEQYF
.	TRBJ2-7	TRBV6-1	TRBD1	TGTGCCAGCAGTGAAGGGCAGGGGGTTATGTACGAGCAGTACTTC	CASSEGQGVMYEQYF
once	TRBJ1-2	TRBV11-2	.	TGTGCCAGCAGCTCACGACATCAGGGAGGTGGCTACACCTTC	CASSSRHQGGGYTF
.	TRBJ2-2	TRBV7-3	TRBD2	TGTGCCAGCAGCTCCCAAGTTGCGGGAGGAAACACCGGGGAGCTGTTTTTT	CASSSQVAGGNTGELFF
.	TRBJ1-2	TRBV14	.	TGTGCCAGCAGCCAAGATGATGTCCGGCAGGGGTATGGCTACACCTTC	CASSQDDVRQGYGYTF
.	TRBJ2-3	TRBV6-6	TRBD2	TGTGCCAGCAGTCGGACTAGCGGGAGCTCAGATACGCAGTATTTT	CASSRTSGSSDTQYF
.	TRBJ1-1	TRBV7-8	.	TGTGCCAGCAGCTTAGATAGGGAAACTGAAGCTTTCTTT	CASSLDRETEAFF
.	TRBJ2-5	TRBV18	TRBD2	TGTGCCAGCTCCGTCACACCGGGAGGGGAAGAGACCCAGTACTTC	CASSVTPGGEETQYF
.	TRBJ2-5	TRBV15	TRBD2	TGTGCCACCAGCAGAGGACTAGCGGGAGGAGAGACCCAGTACTTC	CATSRGLAGGETQYF
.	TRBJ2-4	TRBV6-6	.	TGTGCCAGCAGGAGAGACAGGACCAAAAACATTCAGTACTTC	CASRRDRTKNIQYF
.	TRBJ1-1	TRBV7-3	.	TGTGCCAGCAGCTCCGGAGACAAGGAAGCTTTCTTT	CASSSGDKEAFF
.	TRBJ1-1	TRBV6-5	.	TGTGCCAGCAGTTACTCGAGCCGGAACACTGAAGCTTTCTTT	CASSYSSRNTEAFF
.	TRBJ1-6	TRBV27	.	TGTGCCAGCAGTTCCACACCCAGCAGCAATTCACCCCTCCACTTT	CASSSTPSSNSPLHF
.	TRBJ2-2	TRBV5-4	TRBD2	TGTGCCAGCAGCTTTTCTAGCGGGAGTGAGGGGGAGCTGTTTTTT	CASSFSSGSEGELFF
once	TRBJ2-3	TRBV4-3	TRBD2	TGCGCCAGCAGCCCCGGGACTAGCGGGAGTTTTACAGATACGCAGTATTTT	CASSPGTSGSFTDTQYF
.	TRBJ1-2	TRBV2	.	TGTGCCAGCAGACGATGGGACCCCCGCCGTGATGGCTACACCTTC	CASRRWDPRRDGYTF
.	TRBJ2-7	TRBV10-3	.	TGTGCCATCACCCCAGGGGGGGACGAGCAGTACTTC	CAITPGGDEQYF
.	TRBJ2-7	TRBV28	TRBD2	TGTGCCAGCAGTTTATTTAGCGGGAAACCTCACTCCTACGAGCAGTACTTC	CASSLFSGKPHSYEQYF
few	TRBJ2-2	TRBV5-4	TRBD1	TGTGCCAGCAGCTTGCAGGGGGCCGGCACCGGGGAGCTGTTTTTT	CASSLQGAGTGELFF
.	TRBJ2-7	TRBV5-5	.	TGTGCCAGCAGCTCGGGGTACGAGCAGTACTTC	CASSSGYEQYF
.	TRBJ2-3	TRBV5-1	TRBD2	TGCGCCAGCAGCTTTCTAGCGGGAGGAGATACGCAGTATTTT	CASSFLAGGDTQYF
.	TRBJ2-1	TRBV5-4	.	TGTGCCAGCAGCTTATCGACAGTGGCTACCTACAATGAGCAGTTCTTC	CASSLSTVATYNEQFF
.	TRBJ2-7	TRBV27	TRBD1	TGTGCCAGCAGTCGGCTCGGACAGGGAGGCTACGAGCAGTACTTC	CASSRLGQGGYEQYF
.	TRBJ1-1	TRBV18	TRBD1	TGTGCCAGCTCCCTTGGGACAGCTATGAACACTGAAGCTTTCTTT	CASSLGTAMNTEAFF
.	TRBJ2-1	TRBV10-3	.	TGTGCCATCAGTAAAAGCGGTACAAGCTCCTACAATGAGCAGTTCTTC	CAISKSGTSSYNEQFF
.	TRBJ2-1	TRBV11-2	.	TGTGCCAGCAGCTTAGTAGGACGTCAGCGAAATGAGCAGTTCTTC	CASSLVGRQRNEQFF
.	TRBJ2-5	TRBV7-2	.	TGTGCCAGCAGCGCCGGCCGGGGATGGACAAACCAAGAGACCCAGTACTTC	CASSAGRGWTNQETQYF
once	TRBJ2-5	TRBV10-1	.	TGCGCCAGCAGCCCGGGACCAGAAGAGACCCAGTACTTC	CASSPGPEETQYF
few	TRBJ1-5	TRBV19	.	TGTGCCAGTAGTAGGACGGTCGGGTGGGGTCAGCCCCAGCATTTT	CASSRTVGWGQPQHF